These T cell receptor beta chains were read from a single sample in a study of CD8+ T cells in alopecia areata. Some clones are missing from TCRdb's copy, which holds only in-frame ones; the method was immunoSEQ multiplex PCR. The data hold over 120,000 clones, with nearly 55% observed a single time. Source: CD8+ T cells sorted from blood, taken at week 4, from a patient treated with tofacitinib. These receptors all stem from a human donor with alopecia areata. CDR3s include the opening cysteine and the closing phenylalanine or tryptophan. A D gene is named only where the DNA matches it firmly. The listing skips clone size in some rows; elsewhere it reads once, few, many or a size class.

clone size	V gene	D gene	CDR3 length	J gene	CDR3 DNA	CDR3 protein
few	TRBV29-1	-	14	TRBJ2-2	TGCAGCGTTGACCTAGCGCGGAACACCGGGGAGCTGTTTTTT	CSVDLARNTGELFF
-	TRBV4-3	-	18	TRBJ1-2	TGCGCCAGCAGCCAAGATCGGGCGGAGACAGAGATATTTTATGGCTACACCTTC	CASSQDRAETEIFYGYTF
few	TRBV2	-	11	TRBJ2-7	TGTGCCACCCCCTGGGGGTCCGGGCAGTACTTC	CATPWGSGQYF
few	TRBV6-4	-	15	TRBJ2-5	TGTGCCAGCACCCACGACATAAGGGGCCAAGAGACCCAGTACTTC	CASTHDIRGQETQYF
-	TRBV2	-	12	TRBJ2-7	TGTGCCAGCAGCCATGACTCCTACGAGCAGTACTTC	CASSHDSYEQYF
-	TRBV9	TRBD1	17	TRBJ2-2	TGTGCCAGCAGCGTTTGGGACAGGGTGGTAAACACCGGGGAGCTGTTTTTT	CASSVWDRVVNTGELFF
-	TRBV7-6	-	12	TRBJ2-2	TGTGCCAGCAGCTTTAGTTCCGGGGAGCTGTTTTTT	CASSFSSGELFF
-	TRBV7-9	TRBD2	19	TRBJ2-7	TGTGCCAGCAGCTTAGGCCTCCTTAGAGCGGGGGGACTTTCCTACGAGCAGTACTTC	CASSLGLLRAGGLSYEQYF
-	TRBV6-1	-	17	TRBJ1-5	TGTGCCAGCAGTGAACCCCCGGGAACTAGGAGCAATCAGCCCCAGCATTTT	CASSEPPGTRSNQPQHF
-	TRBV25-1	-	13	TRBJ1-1	TGTGCCAGCAGTGCTCAACTGAACACTGAAGCTTTCTTT	CASSAQLNTEAFF
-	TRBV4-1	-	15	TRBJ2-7	TGCGCCAGCAGCCCCTCGTCCGAAGCGCGCGACGAGCAGTACTTC	CASSPSSEARDEQYF
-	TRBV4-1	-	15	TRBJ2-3	TGCGCCAGCAGCCAAGCGGGTACTAGCACAGATACGCAGTATTTT	CASSQAGTSTDTQYF
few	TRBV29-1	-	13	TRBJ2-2	TGCAGCGTGGTGGGGGCCAACACCGGGGAGCTGTTTTTT	CSVVGANTGELFF
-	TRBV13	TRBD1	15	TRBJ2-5	TGTGCCAGCAGCTCAGGGACAGGAGGGAGAGAGACCCAGTACTTC	CASSSGTGGRETQYF
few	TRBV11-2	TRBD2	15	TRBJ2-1	TGTGCCAGCAGCTTAGGAGCGGGGCTGGGGGATGAGCAGTTCTTC	CASSLGAGLGDEQFF
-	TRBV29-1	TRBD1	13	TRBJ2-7	TGCAGTGGCACAGGGGGCCACTCCTACGAGCAGTACTTC	CSGTGGHSYEQYF
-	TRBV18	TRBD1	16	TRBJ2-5	TGTGCCAGCTCACCCACGGGACAGGATGGGGCGGAGACCCAGTACTTC	CASSPTGQDGAETQYF
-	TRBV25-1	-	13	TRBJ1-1	TGTGCCAGCAGCCCGGGGGCCAGTACTGAAGCTTTCTTT	CASSPGASTEAFF
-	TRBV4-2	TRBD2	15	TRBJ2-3	TGTGCCAGCAGCCTGAGCGGGGGGAGCACAGATACGCAGTATTTT	CASSLSGGSTDTQYF
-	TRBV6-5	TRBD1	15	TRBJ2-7	TGTGCCAGCAGTGTCGCCAGGGGGCGGCCCTGGGAGCAGTACTTC	CASSVARGRPWEQYF
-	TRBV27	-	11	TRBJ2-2	TGTGCCAGCAGTCGATCCGGGGAGCTGTTTTTT	CASSRSGELFF
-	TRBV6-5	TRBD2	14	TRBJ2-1	TGTGCCAGCAGTTGGCTAGCGGGGGTCAATGAGCAGTTCTTC	CASSWLAGVNEQFF
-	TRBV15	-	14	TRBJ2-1	TGTGCCACCAGCAGAGTCCCCGGGAGCAATGAGCAGTTCTTC	CATSRVPGSNEQFF
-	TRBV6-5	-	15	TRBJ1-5	TGTGCCAGCAGTCCCGGACGGTATAGCAATCAGCCCCAGCATTTT	CASSPGRYSNQPQHF
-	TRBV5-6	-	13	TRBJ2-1	TGTGCCAGCAGCTTGGCCGAGGGGGATGAGCAGTTCTTC	CASSLAEGDEQFF
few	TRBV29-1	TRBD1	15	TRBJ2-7	TGCAGCGGCGCCCGCCGGGACAGGGGATTATACGAGCAGTACTTC	CSGARRDRGLYEQYF
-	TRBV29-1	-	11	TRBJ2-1	TGCAGCGCGAACACCCGACAGGAGCAGTTCTTC	CSANTRQEQFF
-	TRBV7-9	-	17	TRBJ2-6	TGTGCCAGCAGCTTTGGGGCGGAGGGCTCTGGGGCCAACGTCCTGACTTTC	CASSFGAEGSGANVLTF
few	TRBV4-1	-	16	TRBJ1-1	TGTGCCAGCAGCCAAGAGAGGGGGGCGTGGGGCACTGAAGCTTTCTTT	CASSQERGAWGTEAFF
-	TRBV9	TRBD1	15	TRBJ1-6	TGTGCCAGCAGCCATTACCGGGACAGGGGTTCACCCCTCCACTTT	CASSHYRDRGSPLHF
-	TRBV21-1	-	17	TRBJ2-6	TGTGCCAGCAGCAAAGAGTATACGGGCTCTGGGGCCAACGTCCTGACTTTC	CASSKEYTGSGANVLTF
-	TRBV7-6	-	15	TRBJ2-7	TGTGCCAGCAGCGAAAATCCGGGAAATACCTACGAGCAGTACTTC	CASSENPGNTYEQYF
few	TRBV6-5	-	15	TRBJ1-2	TGTGCCAGCAGTTACGGCAGGGCCGGGTTCGATGGCTACACCTTC	CASSYGRAGFDGYTF
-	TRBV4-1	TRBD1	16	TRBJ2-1	TGCGCCAGCAGCCAAGATGGGACAGTTGTAAACAATGAGCAGTTCTTC	CASSQDGTVVNNEQFF
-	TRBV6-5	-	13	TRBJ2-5	TGTGCCAGCAGTTACTATTATGGGGAGACCCAGTACTTC	CASSYYYGETQYF
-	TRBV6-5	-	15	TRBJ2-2	TGTGCCAGCAGTTACCCGGTCGGGGGAACCGGGGAGCTGTTTTTT	CASSYPVGGTGELFF
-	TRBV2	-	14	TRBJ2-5	TGTGCCAGCAGTGATTACAGGGTAATGGAGACCCAGTACTTC	CASSDYRVMETQYF
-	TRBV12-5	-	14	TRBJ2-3	TGTGCTAGTGGCCAGGCGGAGTGGACAGATACGCAGTATTTT	CASGQAEWTDTQYF
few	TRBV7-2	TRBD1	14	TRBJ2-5	TGTGCCAGCAGCTTCAACAGGGGGAAAGAGACCCAGTACTTC	CASSFNRGKETQYF